This passage covers 30 T cell receptor beta chains from one sample sequenced in a study of cytomegalovirus exposure and HLA in healthy donors. PCR primers comprised 60 Vbeta and 13 Jbeta primers. Measured with immunoSEQ multiplex PCR; TCRdb has only the in-frame clones, and not every one. The sample has some 190,000 clones; 78% are singletons. The specimen was PBMCs. These receptors were collected from a female donor in good health and CMV-seronegative.

This clone was seen a few times. The chain links TRBV29-1 to TRBJ2-1; 7 bases agree with TRBD1. This CDR3 region has 13 residues. The ends lost 6 bases at V and 6 bases at J; junction bases unmatched: 8. In germline, CDR1 is SQVTM, CDR2 ANQGSEA. CDR3 nucleotides: TGCAGCGTCCCCAAGGCAGGGGGCAATGAGCAGTTCTTC. This encodes CSVPKAGGNEQFF.

V is TRBV4-1 and J is TRBJ1-2; D unresolved. V was cut by 0 bases and J by 4 bases, with 15 bases left in between. The CDR3 is 16 residues long. Germline CDR1 and CDR2: MGHRA and YSYEKL. CDR3 nucleotides: TGCGCCAGCAGCCAAGATCAATTCCGGGTGGGCTATGGCTACACCTTC. Translation gives CASSQDQFRVGYGYTF.

The gene calls are TRBV28 and TRBJ2-2; D might be TRBD1 (5 bases). From germline, CDR1 is MDHEN and CDR2 SYDVKM. This CDR3 is built from 15 residues. V lost 6 bases to trimming and J lost 0 bases, with 11 bases between them. The CDR3, as DNA: TGTGCCAGCAGGTTGCCAGGGTCGAACACCGGGGAGCTGTTTTTT. Protein product: CASRLPGSNTGELFF.

The chain combines TRBV7-2 with TRBJ2-1; 8 bases fit TRBD2. Germline V gene lookup returns CDR1 SGHTA and CDR2 FQGNSA. V shed 4 bases, J shed 9 bases, and the junction held 5 bases outside the gene matches. The CDR3 extends over 13 amino acids. DNA for the CDR3: TGTGCCAGCAGCTCCGGGGGGGCCCCTGAGCAGTTCTTC. This encodes CASSSGGAPEQFF. Looking up the rest from reference TRBV7-2 and TRBJ2-1 gives the full variable domain: GAGVSQSPSNKVTEKGKDVELRCDPISGHTALYWYRQSLGQGLEFLIYFQGNSAPDKSGLPSDRFSAERTGGSVSTLTIQRTQQEDSAVYLCASSSGGAPEQFFGPGTRLTVL.

The gene calls are TRBV13 and TRBJ2-2; D ambiguous. Germline CDR1 PRHDT, CDR2 FYEKMQ (reference sequence). The CDR3 consists of 14 residues. The V and J ends lost 5 bases and 0 bases respectively, with 7 bases between them. The CDR3 DNA reads as TGTGCCAGCAGCATCGTTGCGAACACCGGGGAGCTGTTTTTT. Its protein product is CASSIVANTGELFF.

The V call is TRBV19, the J call TRBJ2-3, with 7 bases that match TRBD1. The V segment lost 4 bases and the J segment 9 bases; nucleotides outside the gene matches: 10. From germline, CDR1 is LNHDA and CDR2 SQIVND (reference sequence). This CDR3 is 14 amino acids long. CDR3 nucleotides: TGTGCCAGTAGTACTGAGGGTCCGGGACAGACGCAGTATTTT. Residues: CASSTEGPGQTQYF.

This sequence joins TRBV11-3 and TRBJ2-7, with 9 nucleotides matching TRBD1. This CDR3 has 15 amino acids. V trimming: 8 bases; J trimming: 1 base; junction bases outside the gene matches: 9. CDR1 SGHNT and CDR2 YENEEA come from the germline V gene. The CDR3 region is CASGARDRVSYEQYF. In DNA form, the CDR3 reads TGTGCCAGCGGAGCCCGGGACAGGGTGTCCTACGAGCAGTACTTC. The full variable domain, in which reference TRBV11-3 and TRBJ2-7 provide the parts outside the CDR3, is EAGVVQSPRYKIIEKKQPVAFWCNPISGHNTLYWYLQNLGQGPELLIRYENEEAVDDSQLPKDRFSAERLKGVDSTLKIQPAELGDSAVYLCASGARDRVSYEQYFGPGTRLTVT.

The rearrangement joins TRBV30 to TRBJ2-3, with D possibly being TRBD2 (5 bases). The CDR3 is 15 residues long. V dropped 3 bases and J dropped 5 bases, with 18 bases sitting between them. CDR1 and CDR2 from the germline V gene are GTSNPN and SVGIG (reference sequence). CDR3 region: CAWSPEMGVGDTQYF. Here the CDR3 DNA reads TGTGCCTGGAGCCCCGAAATGGGAGTCGGAGATACGCAGTATTTT.

With regard to this clone: An end of the junction differs from the germline gene, which may be a read error. The CDR3, as DNA: TGTTCCAGCAGCTCGACTAGCGGGGGAACAATCTACGAGCAGTACTTC. Encoded protein: CSSSSTSGGTIYEQYF. The genes are TRBV7-9 and TRBJ2-7, with TRBD2 identical over 12 bases. CDR1 is SEHNR and CDR2 is FQNEAQ in the germline V gene (reference sequence). This CDR3 has 16 amino acids.

The chain combines TRBV28 with TRBJ1-2; TRBD1 matches at 9 bases. This CDR3 is 13 amino acids long. Germline V CDR1 and CDR2: MDHEN, SYDVKM. The junction had 3 bases not matched to a gene; V was cut back by 2 bases and J by 8 bases. CDR3 coding DNA: TGTGCCAGCAGTTTAGGGACAGGGCTAGGCTACACCTTC. This sequence encodes CASSLGTGLGYTF.

CDR3 residues: CASSDVDRAYTGELFF. CDR3 bases: TGTGCCAGCAGTGACGTGGACAGGGCCTATACCGGGGAGCTGTTTTTT. V gene TRBV25-1 combines with J gene TRBJ2-2; 8 positions match TRBD1. There are 16 residues in the CDR3. The ends lost 3 bases at V and 5 bases at J; junction bases unmatched: 8. The germline CDR1 and CDR2 sequences are MGHDK and SYGVNS.

The gene calls are TRBV6-5 and TRBJ2-1; 7 nucleotides match TRBD1. After removal of 8 bases from V and 10 bases from J, the junction contained 8 bases not matched to a gene. The germline CDR1 and CDR2 sequences are MNHEY and SVGAGI. The CDR3 runs 12 residues. The CDR3 DNA is TGTGCCAGCGGTTCCGACAGGGACGAGCAGTTCTTC. Protein: CASGSDRDEQFF.

This chain uses TRBV7-6 with TRBJ2-7; possibly TRBD1 for D (5 bases). CDR1 and CDR2 (germline): SGHVS, FNYEAQ. There are 13 residues in the CDR3. V lost 6 bases and J 5 bases, leaving 14 bases between the germline ends. In DNA, the CDR3 is TGTGCCAGCAGTTCAAGGGGTATCGACGAGCAGTACTTC. It codes for CASSSRGIDEQYF.

The chain is built from TRBV7-3 and TRBJ2-1, with 7 bases lining up with TRBD2. V lost 5 bases and J lost 2; bases outside the gene matches: 6. Germline V gene data show CDR1 as SGHTA and CDR2 as FQGTGA. This CDR3 comprises 15 residues. The CDR3: CASSPERGAYNEQFF. The CDR3 nucleotides are TGTGCCAGCAGCCCCGAGCGGGGTGCCTACAATGAGCAGTTCTTC.

This clone occurred a few times. CDR3 nucleotides: TGTGCCAGCAGCTTCCGACAGAGCGGGGAGCTGTTTTTT. It translates to CASSFRQSGELFF. The V gene is TRBV11-1, the J gene TRBJ2-2; perhaps TRBD1 as D (5 bases). Germline V gene sequence: CDR1 SGHAT, CDR2 FQDESV (reference sequence). The CDR3 spans 13 residues. V was clipped by 3 bases and J by 7 bases, with 9 bases between them.

The chain links TRBV29-1 to TRBJ2-7; 8 bases are a match to TRBD1. Per the germline V gene, CDR1 is SQVTM and CDR2 is ANQGSEA. The CDR3 runs to 14 residues. Losses at the gene ends were 6 bases for V and 2 bases for J; bases not matched to a gene: 9. The CDR3 DNA reads as TGCAGCGTCTCGACGGGACAGGCCCCCTACGAGCAGTACTTC. As protein: CSVSTGQAPYEQYF.

The count of this clone is one. The chain joins TRBV5-1 to TRBJ1-1; possible D gene TRBD1, 6 bases. Germline CDR1 reads SGHRS; CDR2 reads YFSETQ. V was pared by 4 bases and J by 6 bases, with 13 bases between. The CDR3 extends over 13 amino acids. CDR3 region: CASSLGTKSEAFF. CDR3 bases: TGCGCCAGCAGCCTAGGGACAAAATCTGAAGCTTTCTTT.

This chain uses TRBV7-6 with TRBJ2-7; D possibly corresponds to TRBD1 (5 bases). The V gene lost 1 base and the J gene lost 0 bases, with 10 bases spanning the gap. Germline CDR1 and CDR2: SGHVS and FNYEAQ. The CDR3 has 15 residues. CDR3 sequence (DNA): TGTGCCAGCAGCTTAGGTGCAGGGCTCTCCTACGAGCAGTACTTC. Protein sequence: CASSLGAGLSYEQYF.

The rearrangement links TRBV29-1 to TRBJ2-1, with a weak D call TRBD2 (6 bases). The germline V gene encodes CDR1 SQVTM and CDR2 ANQGSEA. The CDR3 is 14 amino acids. V was trimmed by 0 bases and J by 6 bases, leaving 12 bases between them. CDR3 region: CSVEDSSDSNEQFF. CDR3 nucleotide sequence: TGCAGCGTTGAAGATTCTAGCGACAGCAATGAGCAGTTCTTC.

The chain couples TRBV2 to TRBJ2-1, with 10 positions matching TRBD2. CDR3 length: 12 residues. Germline CDR1 SNHLY, CDR2 FYNNEI. V lost 6 bases, J lost 13 bases, and 6 bases stayed unmatched. The CDR3 protein is CASRPSGGVQFF. CDR3 nucleotide sequence: TGTGCCAGCAGACCTAGCGGGGGCGTTCAGTTCTTC.

The chain has TRBV5-1 and TRBJ2-3, with 11 bases matching TRBD2. The germline CDR1 and CDR2 sequences are SGHRS and YFSETQ. V lost 3 bases and J lost 1; bases outside the gene matches: 16. CDR3 length equals 20 residues. The CDR3: CASSWGLLAGADSGTDTQYF. For the CDR3, the DNA is TGCGCCAGCAGCTGGGGGCTACTAGCGGGGGCCGATTCGGGCACAGATACGCAGTATTTT. Full variable domain (rest looked up from reference TRBV5-1 and TRBJ2-3): KAGVTQTPRYLIKTRGQQVTLSCSPISGHRSVSWYQQTPGQGLQFLFEYFSETQRNKGNFPGRFSGRQFSNSRSEMNVSTLELGDSALYLCASSWGLLAGADSGTDTQYFGPGTRLTVL.

The table lists this clone with a few counts. The chain combines TRBV6-4 with TRBJ1-2; 8 bases agree with TRBD1. Unmatched junction bases numbered 7, after V lost 5 bases and J lost 8 bases. From germline, CDR1 is MRHNA and CDR2 SNTAGT. The CDR3 is 13 residues long. The CDR3 DNA reads as TGTGCCAGCAGTCCACAGGGGGGAAACGGCTACACCTTC. Protein: CASSPQGGNGYTF.

The chain couples TRBV6-6 to TRBJ2-7; D unclear. The germline V gene has CDR1 MNHNY and CDR2 SVGAGI (reference sequence). This CDR3 is built from 12 residues. V was cut by 2 bases and J by 3 bases, with 5 bases left in between. CDR3 in amino acids: CASSYPSYEQYF. The CDR3 nucleotides are TGTGCCAGCAGTTACCCCAGCTACGAGCAGTACTTC.

This clone was seen just once. This chain connects TRBV30 to TRBJ1-1; 7 positions match TRBD1. Germline assignment: CDR1 GTSNPN and CDR2 SVGIG (reference sequence). This CDR3 is built from 14 residues. The J segment lost 4 bases and the V segment lost 1 base, leaving 6 bases of the junction unmatched. CDR3 in amino acids: CAWSADRVGTEAFF. The CDR3 bases are TGTGCCTGGAGTGCCGACAGGGTGGGCACTGAAGCTTTCTTT. The full variable domain, rest sourced from reference TRBV30 and TRBJ1-1, is SQTIHQWPATLVQPVGSPLSLECTVEGTSNPNLYWYRQAAGRGLQLLFYSVGIGQISSEVPQNLSASRPQDRQFILSSKKLLLSDSGFYLCAWSADRVGTEAFFGQGTRLTVV.

This rearrangement joins TRBV5-1 to TRBJ1-3, with D tentatively TRBD1 (5 bases). From germline, CDR1 is SGHRS and CDR2 YFSETQ. V was trimmed by 4 bases and J by 2 bases, leaving 13 bases between them. This CDR3 spans 15 amino acids. The CDR3, as DNA: TGCGCCAGCAGCCCCCGGGGGGACCCTGGAAACACCATATATTTT. Translation: CASSPRGDPGNTIYF.

Concerning this clone: This CDR3 is also generated by other DNA sequences in the sample. This chain links TRBV27 with TRBJ2-7; D unclear. The CDR3 sequence is 15 residues long. Trimming took 2 bases from V and 3 from J, leaving 14 bases between them. Germline V gene data show CDR1 as MNHEY and CDR2 as SMNVEV (reference sequence). CDR3 in amino acids: CASSLGLFSGYEQYF. In nucleotides, the CDR3 is TGTGCCAGCAGTTTAGGGCTCTTTTCCGGCTACGAGCAGTACTTC.

Note on this clone: This sample includes further DNA sequences coding for the same CDR3. The rearrangement links TRBV5-1 to TRBJ1-1; D perhaps matches TRBD1 (6 bases). This CDR3 comprises 14 residues. With 0 bases removed from V and 5 bases from J, the gap between germline ends came to 11 bases. The germline CDR1 and CDR2 sequences are SGHRS and YFSETQ. CDR3 DNA sequence: TGCGCCAGCAGCTTGGCACAGGGTGGGACTGAAGCTTTCTTT. Translated: CASSLAQGGTEAFF.

The chain recombines TRBV7-9 with TRBJ2-3, with TRBD2 matching 10 bases. The CDR3 loop spans 15 amino acids. Germline V gene sequence: CDR1 SEHNR, CDR2 FQNEAQ (reference sequence). With V trimmed by 5 bases and J by 5 bases, 7 bases remained unmatched. The CDR3 region is CASSLSGGNGDTQYF. CDR3 sequence (DNA): TGTGCCAGCAGCCTTAGCGGGGGGAATGGAGATACGCAGTATTTT.

This clone is a singleton in its sample. V gene TRBV9 combines with J gene TRBJ2-5, with TRBD2 identical over 11 bases. The germline CDR1 and CDR2 sequences are SGDLS and YYNGEE. The CDR3 runs 18 residues. The junction had 15 bases not matched to a gene; V was cut back by 3 bases and J by 5 bases. For the CDR3, the DNA is TGTGCCAGCAGCGCCGGGAGTAGCGGGGGGGCGGGCGGCGAGACCCAGTACTTC. This gives the protein CASSAGSSGGAGGETQYF.

The chain links TRBV7-9 to TRBJ1-6; D ambiguous. CDR1 and CDR2 (germline): SEHNR, FQNEAQ (reference sequence). The CDR3 spans 13 residues. V dropped 5 bases and J dropped 3 bases, with 5 bases sitting between them. The CDR3 DNA reads as TGTGCCAGCAGCCGCAGCTATAATTCACCCCTCCACTTT. It yields the protein CASSRSYNSPLHF.